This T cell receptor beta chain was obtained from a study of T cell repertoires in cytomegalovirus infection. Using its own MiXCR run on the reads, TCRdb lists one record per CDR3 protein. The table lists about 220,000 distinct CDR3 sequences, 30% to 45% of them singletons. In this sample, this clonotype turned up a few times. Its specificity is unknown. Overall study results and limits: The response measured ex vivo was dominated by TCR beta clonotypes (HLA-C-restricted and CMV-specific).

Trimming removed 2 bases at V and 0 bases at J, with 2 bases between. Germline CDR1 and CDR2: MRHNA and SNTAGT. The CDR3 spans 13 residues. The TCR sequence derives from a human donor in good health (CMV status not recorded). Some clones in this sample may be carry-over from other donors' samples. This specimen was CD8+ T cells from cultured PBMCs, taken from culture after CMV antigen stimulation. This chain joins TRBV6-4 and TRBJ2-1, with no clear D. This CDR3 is CASSDSSYNEQFF. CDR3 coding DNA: TGTGCCAGCAGTGACAGCTCCTACAATGAGCAGTTCTTC.